This paragraph reports one T cell receptor (beta chain). As yet, its antigen is unknown. Germline is not matched at one junction end, which may reflect a read error. The CDR3 is made up of 15 amino acids. Looked up from germline, CDR1 is SGHTA and CDR2 is FQGNSA. The data belong to a study of blood T cells in healthy people across ages. Study results and limitations: Possibly, changes in expanded clonotypes were confounded because donor CMV status was unknown. A strong correlation between TCR beta diversity and naive T cell percentage was seen.

Sample-barcoded 5' priming and a J-beta primer mix drove a second PCR of roughly 6 to 12 cycles. TCRdb reprocessed the 5' RACE reads via MiXCR and lists one record per CDR3 protein. Seen here are 850,000 or so distinct CDR3 sequences, more than 25% observed once, and the top ten hold about 18%. The sample taken for sequencing was blood. V usage is TRBV7-2 and J usage is TRBJ1-2; 7 positions match TRBD1. The clonotype comes from an elderly woman in good health. CDR3 bases: TGCGCCAGCAGCCTAGGACGGCCAGGGGGCTATGGCTACACCTTC. Protein sequence: CASSLGRPGGYGYTF.